This passage covers 5 T cell receptor beta chains from one sample sequenced in a study of blood T cell repertoires in COVID-19. Sequenced by immunoSEQ multiplex PCR; TCRdb stores in-frame clones only, minus some. The sample lists some 350,000 clones; more than 80% were seen once. Sequencing used peripheral blood. These receptors came from a woman aged 30 to 39 with COVID-19, enrolled during active disease.

The chain employs TRBV6-5 and TRBJ2-3, with a weak D call TRBD2 (5 bases). Per the germline V gene, CDR1 is MNHEY and CDR2 is SVGAGI. With 8 bases removed from V and 4 bases from J, the gap between germline ends came to 13 bases. The CDR3 is made up of 13 amino acids. In DNA, the CDR3 is TGTGCCAGCCTTGAGGGCGGCTCAGATACGCAGTATTTT. Its translation: CASLEGGSDTQYF.

J is TRBJ1-6 and V is TRBV25-1; D is perhaps TRBD1 (5 bases). The CDR3 has 15 residues. The V gene's germline CDR1 is MGHDK and CDR2 SYGVNS. Trimming shortened V by 1 base and J by 10 bases, and 14 bases separated the two germline ends. The CDR3 DNA is TGTGCCAGCAGTGAATTCGGCGACAGTTTCTCACCCCTCCACTTT. Residues: CASSEFGDSFSPLHF.

CDR3 residues: CASITLGNEQFF. As DNA, the CDR3 is TGTGCCAGCATCACCCTCGGCAATGAGCAGTTCTTC. The chain combines TRBV28 with TRBJ2-1, with D unresolved. Trimming stripped 7 bases from V and 6 bases from J, with 10 bases between. Germline lookup yields CDR1 MDHEN and CDR2 SYDVKM. This CDR3 comprises 12 residues. Supplemented by reference TRBV28 and TRBJ2-1, the full variable domain reads DVKVTQSSRYLVKRTGEKVFLECVQDMDHENMFWYRQDPGLGLRLIYFSYDVKMKEKGDIPEGYSVSREKKERFSLILESASTNQTSMYLCASITLGNEQFFGPGTRLTVL.

This chain connects TRBV9 to TRBJ1-6; D remains ambiguous. Germline assignment: CDR1 SGDLS and CDR2 YYNGEE. This CDR3 spans 15 amino acids. Trimming stripped 1 base from V and 8 bases from J, with 13 bases between. CDR3 region: CASSVSGGRDSPLHF. The CDR3 nucleotides read TGTGCCAGCAGCGTAAGTGGTGGGAGGGATTCACCCCTCCACTTT.

The chain employs TRBV10-3 and TRBJ2-3, with TRBD1 identical over 9 bases. After removal of 5 bases from V and 3 bases from J, the junction contained 6 bases not matched to a gene. Germline V gene data show CDR1 as ENHRY and CDR2 as SYGVKD. The CDR3 extends over 15 amino acids. DNA of the CDR3: TGTGCCATCAGTAACCCGGGACAGGGAACAGATACGCAGTATTTT. Its protein product is CAISNPGQGTDTQYF.